Ten or more counts support the clone carrying this TCR beta chain. Trimming pared 0 bases from V and 2 bases from J, leaving 16 bases between. The CDR3 sequence is 17 residues long. The germline V gene has CDR1 MGHRA and CDR2 YSYEKL. The data are from a study of CD4 and CD8 cells across lung adenocarcinoma regions. Using its own MiXCR run on the PCR reads, TCRdb lists one record per CDR3 protein. The sample has approximately 14,000 distinct CDR3 sequences, roughly 40% seen once; the top ten hold approximately 15%. The patients had localized lung adenocarcinoma, a non-small cell subtype. The sequencing sample was made of CD4+ T cells from the center of a lung tumor. The receptor comes from a male donor with lung adenocarcinoma. The CD4 and CD8 labels of this study may be unreliable. V gene TRBV4-1 combines with J gene TRBJ1-2, with no clear D. CDR3: CASSQDWAGDVNYGYTF. CDR3 sequence (DNA): TGCGCCAGCAGCCAAGATTGGGCAGGAGACGTAAACTATGGCTACACCTTC.